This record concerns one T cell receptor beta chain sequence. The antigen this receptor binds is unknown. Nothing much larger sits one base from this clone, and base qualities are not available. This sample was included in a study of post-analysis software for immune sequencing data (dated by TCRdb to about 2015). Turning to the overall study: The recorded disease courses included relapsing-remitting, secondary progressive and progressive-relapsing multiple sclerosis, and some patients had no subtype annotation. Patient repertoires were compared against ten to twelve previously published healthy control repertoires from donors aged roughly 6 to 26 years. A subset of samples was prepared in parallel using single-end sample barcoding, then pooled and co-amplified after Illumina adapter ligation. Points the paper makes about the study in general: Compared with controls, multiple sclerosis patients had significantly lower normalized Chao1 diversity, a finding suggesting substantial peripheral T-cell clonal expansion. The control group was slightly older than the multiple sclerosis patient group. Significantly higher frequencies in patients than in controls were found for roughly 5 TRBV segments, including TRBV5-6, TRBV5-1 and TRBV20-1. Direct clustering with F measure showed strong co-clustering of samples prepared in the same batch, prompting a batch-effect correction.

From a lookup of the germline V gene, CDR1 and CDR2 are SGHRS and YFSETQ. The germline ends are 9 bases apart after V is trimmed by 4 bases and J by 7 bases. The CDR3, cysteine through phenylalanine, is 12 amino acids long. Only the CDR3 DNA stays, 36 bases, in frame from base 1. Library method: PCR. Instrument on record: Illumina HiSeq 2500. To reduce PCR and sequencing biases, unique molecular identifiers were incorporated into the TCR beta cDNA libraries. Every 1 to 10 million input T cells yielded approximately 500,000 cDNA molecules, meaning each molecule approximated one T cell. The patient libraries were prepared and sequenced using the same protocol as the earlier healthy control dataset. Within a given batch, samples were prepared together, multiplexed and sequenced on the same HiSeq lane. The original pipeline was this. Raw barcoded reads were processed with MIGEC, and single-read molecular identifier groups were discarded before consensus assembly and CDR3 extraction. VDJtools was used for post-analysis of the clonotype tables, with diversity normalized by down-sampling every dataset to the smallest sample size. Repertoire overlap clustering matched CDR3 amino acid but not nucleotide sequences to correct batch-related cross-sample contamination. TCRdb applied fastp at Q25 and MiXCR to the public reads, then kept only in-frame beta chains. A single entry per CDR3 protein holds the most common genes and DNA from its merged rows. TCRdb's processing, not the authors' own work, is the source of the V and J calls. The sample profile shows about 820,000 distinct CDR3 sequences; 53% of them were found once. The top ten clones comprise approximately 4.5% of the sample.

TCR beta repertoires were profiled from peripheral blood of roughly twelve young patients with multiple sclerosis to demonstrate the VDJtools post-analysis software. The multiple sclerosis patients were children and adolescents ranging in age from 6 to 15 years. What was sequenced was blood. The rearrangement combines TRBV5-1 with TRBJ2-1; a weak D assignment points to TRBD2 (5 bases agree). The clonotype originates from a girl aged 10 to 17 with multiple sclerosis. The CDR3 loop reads CASSATSNEQFF. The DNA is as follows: TGCGCCAGCAGCGCAACTAGTAATGAGCAGTTCTTC.